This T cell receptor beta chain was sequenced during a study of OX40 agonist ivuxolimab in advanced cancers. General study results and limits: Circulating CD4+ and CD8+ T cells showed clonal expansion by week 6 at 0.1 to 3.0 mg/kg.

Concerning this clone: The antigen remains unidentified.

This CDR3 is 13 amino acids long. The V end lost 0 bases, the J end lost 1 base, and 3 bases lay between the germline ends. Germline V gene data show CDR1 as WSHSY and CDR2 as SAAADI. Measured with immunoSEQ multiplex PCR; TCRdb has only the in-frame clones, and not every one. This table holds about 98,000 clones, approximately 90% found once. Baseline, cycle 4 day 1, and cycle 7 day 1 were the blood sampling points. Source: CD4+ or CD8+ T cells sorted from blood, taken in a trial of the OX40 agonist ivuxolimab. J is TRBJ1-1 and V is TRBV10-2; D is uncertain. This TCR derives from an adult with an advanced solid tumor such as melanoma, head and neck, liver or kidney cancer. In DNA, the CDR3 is TGCGCCAGCAGTGAGTCTGGGAACACTGAAGCTTTCTTT. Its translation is CASSESGNTEAFF.